The 2 T cell receptor beta chains listed next were all sequenced from one sample in a study of blood T cell repertoires in COVID-19. Clones were read by immunoSEQ multiplex PCR, and TCRdb kept only the in-frame ones, dropping some. The sample has 70,000 to 90,000 clones; approximately 82% are singletons. The sample comprised peripheral blood. All receptors derive from a woman aged 80 or over with acute or convalescent COVID-19.

This chain uses TRBV7-2 with TRBJ2-7; TRBD2 matches at 8 bases. V was pared by 5 bases and J by 3 bases, with 9 bases of the junction left unmatched. Germline CDR1 SGHTA, CDR2 FQGNSA. The CDR3 is 15 residues long. The CDR3 bases are TGTGCCAGCAGCCCCGGGACTAGGAGTTTCTACGAGCAGTACTTC. Translated: CASSPGTRSFYEQYF.

V usage is TRBV5-1 and J usage is TRBJ2-5; TRBD2 matches 11 bases. CDR1 is SGHRS, CDR2 YFSETQ, per germline. The CDR3 extends over 16 amino acids. With 2 bases clipped from V and 3 bases from J, the junction kept 6 bases outside the gene matches. The CDR3 coding sequence is TGCGCCAGCAGCTTCGCTAGCGGGGGGCTAAAAGAGACCCAGTACTTC. Its protein product is CASSFASGGLKETQYF.